This T cell receptor beta chain was captured in a study of blood T cell repertoires in COVID-19. Overall study: COVID-19 samples from acute and convalescent phases originated in the United States, Italy and Spain. From T cells, B-cell-depleted T cells, or PBMCs came the material, which was cDNA or gDNA.

In the original analysis: Nucleated cell counts were estimated from reference gene primer amplification. Libraries were prepared by immunoSEQ multiplex PCR; TCRdb keeps only in-frame clonotypes and omits some of them. V, J and clone size are taken as reported in that table, and D and trimming were inferred from the DNA itself. Found here are 120,000 or so clones, 88% of them singletons; the top ten hold 1.5%. The sequencing sample was made of peripheral blood. The receptor comes from a human donor in a cohort sampled during active COVID-19.

CDR3 residues: CASSFAGGGTQYF. The CDR3 DNA reads as TGTGCCAGCAGCTTTGCAGGGGGAGGGACCCAGTACTTC. The chain recombines TRBV5-6 with TRBJ2-5; D is perhaps TRBD1 (7 bases). The germline V and J ends were trimmed by 2 bases and 7 bases, with 12 bases remaining between them. This CDR3 has 13 amino acids. CDR1 is SGHDT and CDR2 is YYEEEE in the germline V gene.